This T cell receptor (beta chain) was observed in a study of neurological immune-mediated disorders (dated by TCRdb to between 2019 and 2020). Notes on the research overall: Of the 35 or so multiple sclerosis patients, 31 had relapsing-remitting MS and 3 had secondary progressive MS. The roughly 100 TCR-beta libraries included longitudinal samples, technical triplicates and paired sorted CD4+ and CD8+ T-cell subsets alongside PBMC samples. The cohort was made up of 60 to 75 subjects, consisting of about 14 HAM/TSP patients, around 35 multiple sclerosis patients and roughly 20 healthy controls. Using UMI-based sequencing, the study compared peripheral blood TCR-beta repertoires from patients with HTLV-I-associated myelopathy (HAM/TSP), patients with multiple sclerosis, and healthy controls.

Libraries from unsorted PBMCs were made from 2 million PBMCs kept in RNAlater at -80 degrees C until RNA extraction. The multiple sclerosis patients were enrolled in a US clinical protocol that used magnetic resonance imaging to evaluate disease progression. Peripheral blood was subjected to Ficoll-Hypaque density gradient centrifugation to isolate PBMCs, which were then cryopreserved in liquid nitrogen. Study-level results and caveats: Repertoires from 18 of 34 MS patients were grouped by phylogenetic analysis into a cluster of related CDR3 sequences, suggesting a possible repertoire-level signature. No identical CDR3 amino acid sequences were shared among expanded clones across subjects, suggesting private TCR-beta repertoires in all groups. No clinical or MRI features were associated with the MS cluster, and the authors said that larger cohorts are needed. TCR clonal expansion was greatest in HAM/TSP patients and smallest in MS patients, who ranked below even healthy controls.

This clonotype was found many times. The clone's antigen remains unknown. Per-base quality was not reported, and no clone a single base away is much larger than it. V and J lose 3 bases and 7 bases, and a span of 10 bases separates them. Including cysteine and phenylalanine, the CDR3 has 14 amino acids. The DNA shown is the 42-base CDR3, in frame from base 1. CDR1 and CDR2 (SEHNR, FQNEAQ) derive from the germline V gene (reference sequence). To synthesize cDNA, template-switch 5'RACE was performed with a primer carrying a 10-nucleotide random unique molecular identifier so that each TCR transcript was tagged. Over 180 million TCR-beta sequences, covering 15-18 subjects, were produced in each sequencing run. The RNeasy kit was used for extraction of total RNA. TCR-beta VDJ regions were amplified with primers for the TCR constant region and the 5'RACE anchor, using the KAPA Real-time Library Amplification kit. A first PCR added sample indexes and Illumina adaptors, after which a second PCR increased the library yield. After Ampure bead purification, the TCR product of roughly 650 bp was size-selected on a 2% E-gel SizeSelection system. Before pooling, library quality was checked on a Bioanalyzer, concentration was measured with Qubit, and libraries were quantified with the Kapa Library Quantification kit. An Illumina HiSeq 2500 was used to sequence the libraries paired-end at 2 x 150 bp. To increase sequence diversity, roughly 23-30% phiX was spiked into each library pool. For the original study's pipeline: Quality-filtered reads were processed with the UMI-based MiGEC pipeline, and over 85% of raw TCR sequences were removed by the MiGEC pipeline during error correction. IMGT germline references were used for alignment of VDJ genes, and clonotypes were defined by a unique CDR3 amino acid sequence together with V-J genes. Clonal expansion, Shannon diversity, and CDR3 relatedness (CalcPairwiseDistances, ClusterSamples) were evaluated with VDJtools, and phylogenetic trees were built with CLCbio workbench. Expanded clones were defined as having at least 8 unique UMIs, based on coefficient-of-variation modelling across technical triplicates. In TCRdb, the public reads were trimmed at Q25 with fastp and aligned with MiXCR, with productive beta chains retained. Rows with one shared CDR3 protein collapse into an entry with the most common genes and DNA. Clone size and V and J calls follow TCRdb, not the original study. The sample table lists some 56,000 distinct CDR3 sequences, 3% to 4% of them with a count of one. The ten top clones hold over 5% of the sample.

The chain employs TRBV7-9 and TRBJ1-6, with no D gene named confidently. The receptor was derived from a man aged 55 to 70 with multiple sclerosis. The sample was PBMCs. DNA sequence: TGTGCCAGCAGCTTGTCGGGGAAGAATTCACCCCTCCACTTT. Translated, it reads CASSLSGKNSPLHF.